The present TCR beta chain was sequenced within a study of T-cell reconstitution after alpha-beta-depleted transplantation in children. Trimming took 2 bases from V and 12 from J, leaving 8 bases between them. CDR1 is MNHEY and CDR2 is SVGEGT in the germline V gene. The CDR3 loop spans 11 amino acids. Preparing the TCRbeta library involved the use of unique molecular identifiers. TCRdb reprocessed the PCR reads via MiXCR and lists one record per CDR3 protein. The profile shows fewer than 1 million distinct CDR3 sequences, approximately 15% of them singletons. Study-wide findings and caveats: Several hundred expanded graft clones reportedly gave rise to the alpha-beta T cells present about two months after transplant. By one year post-transplant, T-cell counts and diversity largely arose from T cells that were newly produced. At day 60, the high TCRbeta diversity found in some patients originated from recipient T cells and thymic progenitors that had survived.

This clonotype was picked up many times. Its antigen is unknown. This material consisted of PBMCs, mostly from graft donor cells, taken 360 days after TCRalphabeta/CD19-depleted stem cell transplant. The TCR originated in a male patient aged 5 to 17 who had a stem cell transplant for acute lymphoblastic leukemia, so the T cells may come from the graft donor. V and J are TRBV6-2 or TRBV6-3 and TRBJ2-1; D not resolved. As DNA, the CDR3 is TGTGCCAGCAGTTACGGACGACTGCAGTTCTTC. It translates to CASSYGRLQFF.